This passage covers 4 T cell receptor beta chains from one sample sequenced in a study of T cell responses to AZD1222 COVID-19 vaccine. Method: immunoSEQ multiplex PCR; TCRdb's copy keeps in-frame clones and lacks some. The sample lists tens of thousands of clones, roughly nine tenths seen once, with about 5.2% in the top ten. The material sequenced was peripheral blood, taken on day 0 of AZD1222 vaccination. These TCRs come from an adult in good health.

V is TRBV6-5 and J is TRBJ1-4; 7 bases map to TRBD1. The V segment lost 7 bases and the J segment 0 bases; nucleotides outside the gene matches: 5. Germline CDR1 and CDR2: MNHEY and SVGAGI. There are 15 residues in the CDR3. CDR3 amino acids: CASKGQPATNEKLFF. The CDR3 DNA is TGTGCCAGCAAGGGACAGCCTGCAACTAATGAAAAACTGTTTTTT.

The J gene is TRBJ2-7, the V gene TRBV14; the match to TRBD2 covers 9 bases. The germline CDR1 and CDR2 sequences are SGHDN and FVKESK. This CDR3 has 14 amino acids. Unmatched junction bases numbered 4, after V lost 5 bases and J lost 2 bases. In DNA form, the CDR3 reads TGTGCCAGCAGCAAGACTAGCGGCGCCTACGAGCAGTACTTC. It yields the protein CASSKTSGAYEQYF.

The rearrangement uses TRBV5-6 and TRBJ1-2; maybe TRBD1 (6 bases). CDR3 length: 16 residues. Between the trimmed V and J ends, which lost 3 bases and 0 bases, there was a span of 15 bases. Germline assignment: CDR1 SGHDT and CDR2 YYEEEE. CDR3 coding DNA: TGTGCCAGCAGCTGGGGACAACCTAACGCTAACTATGGCTACACCTTC. Residues: CASSWGQPNANYGYTF.

The chain employs TRBV18 and TRBJ2-7; possibly TRBD2 for D (6 bases). The CDR3 covers 15 residues. Germline CDR1 KGHSH, CDR2 LQKENI. Trimming stripped 3 bases from V and 7 bases from J, with 19 bases between. The CDR3, as DNA: TGTGCCAGCTCACCGGGGCGGGGCCTTGCTGAGGAGCAGTACTTC. It encodes CASSPGRGLAEEQYF. Full variable domain (outside the CDR3, taken from reference TRBV18 and TRBJ2-7): NAGVMQNPRHLVRRRGQEARLRCSPMKGHSHVYWYRQLPEEGLKFMVYLQKENIIDESGMPKERFSAEFPKEGPSILRIQQVVRGDSAAYFCASSPGRGLAEEQYFGPGTRLTVT.